Shown below are 21 T cell receptor beta chains from a single sample sequenced in a study of shared clonotypes between healthy human individuals. Repertoires were generated with immunoSEQ multiplex PCR, while TCRdb's copy carries only in-frame clones and drops some. The table includes around 610,000 clones, roughly 95% detected once. Naive CD8 cells were CD45RO-negative, positively selected for CCR7, excluding terminally differentiated effector memory CD45RA+ cells. The specimen was naive CD8+ T cells sorted from blood. These receptors all stem from a woman aged 25 to 39 in good health.

The V and J genes are TRBV6-1 and TRBJ2-2; D possibly corresponds to TRBD1 (6 bases). V lost 2 bases and J 6 bases, leaving 16 bases between the germline ends. The CDR3 is 16 amino acids. Germline CDR1 and CDR2: MNHNS and SASEGT. Here the CDR3 DNA reads TGTGCCAGCAGTGAAAACACAGGGCAGTGGCCCGGGGAGCTGTTTTTT. Translating it yields CASSENTGQWPGELFF.

This chain joins TRBV27 and TRBJ2-7, with D hard to call. From germline, CDR1 is MNHEY and CDR2 SMNVEV (reference sequence). Trimming removed 4 bases from V and 0 bases from J, with 16 bases in between. The CDR3 sequence is 16 residues long. CDR3 amino acids: CASSSSLGRNSYEQYF. The CDR3, as DNA: TGTGCCAGCAGTTCAAGCCTTGGGCGGAACTCCTACGAGCAGTACTTC.

This chain connects TRBV14 to TRBJ2-1; 12 nucleotides align to TRBD2. Trimming removed 3 bases from V and 4 bases from J; junction bases left unmatched: 10. The CDR3 covers 18 residues. Germline values: CDR1 SGHDN, CDR2 FVKESK. CDR3 amino acids: CASSHRAVGTSGYNEQFF. The DNA for the CDR3 is TGTGCCAGCAGCCATCGAGCGGTGGGGACTAGCGGGTACAATGAGCAGTTCTTC.

To note about this clone: Different DNA sequences within this sample yield the same CDR3. The chain uses TRBV14 and TRBJ2-3; D may be TRBD1 (6 bases). The CDR3 loop spans 14 amino acids. Germline assignment: CDR1 SGHDN and CDR2 FVKESK. Trimming cost V 4 bases and J 1 base, with 9 bases left between them. The CDR3 spells CASSREGGTDTQYF. DNA for the CDR3: TGTGCCAGCAGCCGCGAGGGGGGCACAGATACGCAGTATTTT.

The J gene is TRBJ1-2, the V gene TRBV27; D gene ambiguous. Germline CDR1 MNHEY, CDR2 SMNVEV (reference sequence). CDR3 length: 13 amino acids. V lost 6 bases to trimming and J lost 8 bases, with 16 bases between them. CDR3 residues: CASSTRTEDGYTF. The CDR3 DNA is TGTGCCAGCAGCACACGCACTGAGGACGGCTACACCTTC.

The V and J genes are TRBV5-6 and TRBJ2-1, with 10 bases lining up with TRBD1. This CDR3 region has 15 residues. The junction had 2 bases not matched to a gene; V was cut back by 0 bases and J by 5 bases. In germline, CDR1 is SGHDT, CDR2 YYEEEE. CDR3 coding DNA: TGTGCCAGCAGCTTGGGACAGGGGGCAAACAATGAGCAGTTCTTC. It translates to CASSLGQGANNEQFF.

The genes are TRBV4-2 and TRBJ1-5; 7 positions agree with TRBD1. Trimming removed 2 bases from V and 7 bases from J; junction bases left unmatched: 2. CDR3 size: 13 residues. Per the germline V gene, CDR1 is LGHNA and CDR2 is YNFKEQ. Here the CDR3 DNA reads TGTGCCAGCAGCCAACAGGGGGGGCAGCCCCAGCATTTT. It translates to CASSQQGGQPQHF.

The genes are TRBV28 and TRBJ2-5; 13 bases agree with TRBD2. Germline assignment: CDR1 MDHEN and CDR2 SYDVKM. V lost 1 base to trimming and J lost 3 bases; unmatched junction nucleotides: 8. CDR3 length: 18 amino acids. CDR3 residues: CASSLLGGLAGIEETQYF. As DNA, the CDR3 is TGTGCCAGCAGTTTATTGGGGGGACTAGCGGGAATTGAAGAGACCCAGTACTTC.

The rearrangement joins TRBV19 to TRBJ2-2, with D possibly TRBD2 on 5 matching bases. From germline, CDR1 is LNHDA and CDR2 SQIVND (reference sequence). The V and J ends lost 6 bases and 6 bases respectively, with 14 bases between them. The CDR3 spans 14 residues. CDR3 in DNA: TGTGCCAGTAGGCCCGGGTGGGGAGCCGGGGAGCTGTTTTTT. Its translation is CASRPGWGAGELFF.

The rearrangement links TRBV7-2 to TRBJ1-1; unclear D gene. The CDR3 runs to 14 residues. Germline V gene sequence: CDR1 SGHTA, CDR2 FQGNSA. V gave up 0 bases and J gave up 5 bases, with 10 bases separating them. The CDR3 nucleotides are TGTGCCAGCAGCTTAGCGATGAGAAGGACTGAAGCTTTCTTT. Encoded protein: CASSLAMRRTEAFF.

This sequence joins TRBV4-1 and TRBJ2-7; D unclear. The germline CDR1 and CDR2 sequences are MGHRA and YSYEKL. Trimming shortened V by 4 bases and J by 1 base, and 17 bases separated the two germline ends. This CDR3 spans 16 amino acids. CDR3 sequence reads: CASSPLYGRGSYEQYF. In DNA, the CDR3 is TGCGCCAGCAGCCCCCTCTACGGACGTGGATCCTACGAGCAGTACTTC.

This clone was seen a single time. The rearrangement uses TRBV9 and TRBJ2-3, with 8 bases identical to TRBD2. This CDR3 comprises 13 residues. The V and J ends lost 5 bases and 2 bases, in that order; junction bases with no gene match: 1. The germline gives CDR1 SGDLS, CDR2 YYNGEE. The CDR3 loop is CASRGLATDTQYF. CDR3 DNA sequence: TGTGCCAGCAGAGGACTAGCCACAGATACGCAGTATTTT.

This clone was seen a few times. The same CDR3 also results from other DNA sequences found in this sample. The chain joins TRBV29-1 to TRBJ2-7, with D perhaps matching TRBD1 (6 bases). The CDR3 sequence is 12 residues long. The germline V gene has CDR1 SQVTM and CDR2 ANQGSEA. The V and J ends lost 3 bases and 0 bases respectively, with 6 bases between them. The CDR3 bases are TGCAGCGTTGAGGACAGCTCCTACGAGCAGTACTTC. It specifies CSVEDSSYEQYF.

V is TRBV6-1 and J is TRBJ1-1, with D possibly being TRBD1 (6 bases). V was trimmed by 6 bases and J by 0 bases, leaving 14 bases between them. The CDR3 is made up of 15 amino acids. The germline V gene encodes CDR1 MNHNS and CDR2 SASEGT. The DNA for the CDR3 is TGTGCCAGCAGCGATATCGACAGGCTGAACACTGAAGCTTTCTTT. Protein sequence: CASSDIDRLNTEAFF.

This rearrangement joins TRBV4-1 to TRBJ2-5; the match to TRBD1 covers 7 bases. The assigned J gene may be wrong: the sequence end matches TRBJ2-7 better. The CDR3 consists of 17 residues. Per germline, CDR1 MGHRA and CDR2 YSYEKL. Here the CDR3 reads CASSHPLSGQGAYEQYF. The CDR3 DNA is TGCGCCAGCAGCCACCCCCTCTCTGGCCAGGGGGCCTACGAGCAGTACTTC.

This clone was observed a single time. The chain combines TRBV7-6 with TRBJ2-3; perhaps TRBD1 as D (6 bases). CDR1 is SGHVS and CDR2 is FNYEAQ in the germline V gene. This CDR3 is built from 15 residues. The V gene lost 0 bases and the J gene lost 2 bases, with 9 bases spanning the gap. For the CDR3, the DNA is TGTGCCAGCAGCTTAGCCGGGACAATCACAGATACGCAGTATTTT. Translated, it gives CASSLAGTITDTQYF. Complete variable domain (other parts from reference TRBV7-6 and TRBJ2-3): GAGVSQSPRYKVTKRGQDVALRCDPISGHVSLYWYRQALGQGPEFLTYFNYEAQQDKSGLPNDRFSAERPEGSISTLTIQRTEQRDSAMYRCASSLAGTITDTQYFGPGTRLTVL.

V gene TRBV28 combines with J gene TRBJ2-2; possibly TRBD2 for D (5 bases). The CDR3 is made up of 16 amino acids. Trimming cost V 7 bases and J 0 bases, with 15 bases left between them. CDR1 and CDR2 (germline): MDHEN, SYDVKM. The CDR3 here is CASTLEEASNTGELFF. The DNA for the CDR3 is TGTGCCAGCACCCTCGAGGAGGCATCGAACACCGGGGAGCTGTTTTTT.

The chain uses TRBV28 and TRBJ2-7; 9 nucleotides align to TRBD1. The length of the CDR3 is 15 residues. Germline V CDR1 and CDR2: MDHEN, SYDVKM. Trimming took 6 bases from V and 5 from J; bases not matched to a gene: 11. Here the CDR3 reads CASRSPGQGMNEQYF. CDR3 nucleotide sequence: TGTGCCAGCAGAAGTCCCGGACAGGGGATGAACGAGCAGTACTTC.

The chain employs TRBV7-6 and TRBJ2-2; no reliable D call. The CDR3 sequence is 14 residues long. V lost 5 bases, J lost 2 bases, and 9 bases lay in between. CDR1 and CDR2 from the germline V gene are SGHVS and FNYEAQ. CDR3 region: CASSPNANTGELFF. In nucleotides, the CDR3 is TGTGCCAGCAGCCCAAATGCCAACACCGGGGAGCTGTTTTTT.

The rearrangement links TRBV11-2 to TRBJ1-2; 9 bases map to TRBD1. J lost 8 bases, V lost 5 bases, and 18 bases had no gene match. The CDR3 totals 17 residues. CDR1 SGHAT and CDR2 FQNNGV come from the germline V gene. CDR3 region: CASSRTASSGTGRGYTF. The CDR3 DNA follows: TGTGCCAGCAGCCGAACCGCTTCTTCCGGGACAGGGCGCGGCTACACCTTC.

V and J are TRBV9 and TRBJ1-1; D may be TRBD1 (6 bases). CDR1 and CDR2 from the germline V gene are SGDLS and YYNGEE. V lost 4 bases and J lost 4, with 11 bases in between. This CDR3 is 13 amino acids long. The CDR3 spells CASSQGSSTEAFF. Written as DNA, the CDR3 is TGTGCCAGCAGCCAGGGGTCTAGCACTGAAGCTTTCTTT.